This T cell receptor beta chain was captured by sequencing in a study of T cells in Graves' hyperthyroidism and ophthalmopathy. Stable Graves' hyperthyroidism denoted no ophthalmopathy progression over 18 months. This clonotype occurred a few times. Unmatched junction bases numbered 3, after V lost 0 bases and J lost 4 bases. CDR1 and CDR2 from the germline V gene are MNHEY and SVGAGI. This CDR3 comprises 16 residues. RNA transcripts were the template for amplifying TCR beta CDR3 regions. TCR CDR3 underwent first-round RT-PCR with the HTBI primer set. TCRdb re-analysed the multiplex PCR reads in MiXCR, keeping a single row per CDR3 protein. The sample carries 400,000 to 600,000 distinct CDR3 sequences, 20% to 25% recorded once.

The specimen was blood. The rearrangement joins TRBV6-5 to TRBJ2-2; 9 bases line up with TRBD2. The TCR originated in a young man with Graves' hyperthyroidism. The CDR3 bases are TGTGCCAGCAGTTACTCGAAGACTAGCGGCACCGGGGAGCTGTTTTTT. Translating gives CASSYSKTSGTGELFF.